The 14 T cell receptor beta chains below come from one sample, sequenced in a study of T cell responses to AZD1222 COVID-19 vaccine. Here immunoSEQ multiplex PCR was the method, and the copy in TCRdb shows in-frame clones only, minus some. Of about 120,000 clones listed, roughly 89% are singletons. The sample was peripheral blood, taken on day 0 of AZD1222 vaccination. These receptors were taken from an adult in good health.

The gene calls are TRBV6-6 and TRBJ1-5, with D unclear. The CDR3 runs to 14 residues. V was shortened by 1 base and J by 2 bases, with 6 bases between the two germline ends. Germline V gene data show CDR1 as MNHNY and CDR2 as SVGAGI (reference sequence). The CDR3: CASSYFQRNQPQHF. CDR3 DNA: TGTGCCAGCAGTTACTTCCAGCGCAATCAGCCCCAGCATTTT.

The CDR3 DNA is TGTGCCAGCACCCTACCCGGAGGCGCTACTGGAAACACCATATATTTT. This translates into CASTLPGGATGNTIYF. V is TRBV6-6 and J is TRBJ1-3, with D uncertain. This CDR3 is 16 amino acids long. The germline CDR1 and CDR2 sequences are MNHNY and SVGAGI (reference sequence). V gave up 7 bases and J gave up 2 bases, with 18 bases separating them.

In this sample, this clone turned up once. CDR3 nucleotide sequence: TGTGCCAGTAGTATCCTCCTCCATCAGCCCCAGCATTTT. Its protein product is CASSILLHQPQHF. V usage is TRBV19 and J usage is TRBJ1-5; D is ambiguous. Between the trimmed V and J ends, which lost 3 bases and 5 bases, there was a span of 8 bases. The CDR3 is made up of 13 amino acids. Germline-derived CDR1 and CDR2 are LNHDA and SQIVND (reference sequence).

In nucleotides, the CDR3 is TGTGCCATCAGTGAGTCGCTCGATTCACCCCTCCACTTT. Its protein is CAISESLDSPLHF. The chain is built from TRBV10-3 and TRBJ1-6; D remains unclear. The CDR3 has 13 residues. CDR1 ENHRY and CDR2 SYGVKD come from the germline V gene. The V and J ends lost 0 bases and 8 bases respectively, with 5 bases between them.

This chain connects TRBV27 to TRBJ1-1; 7 bases are a match to TRBD1. The J segment lost 4 bases and the V segment lost 6 bases, leaving 2 bases of the junction unmatched. CDR1 MNHEY and CDR2 SMNVEV come from the germline V gene (reference sequence). The CDR3 covers 12 residues. The CDR3 DNA sequence: TGTGCCAGCAGCCAGGGGGGCACTGAAGCTTTCTTT. This codes for CASSQGGTEAFF.

This chain connects TRBV7-9 to TRBJ1-1; D gene unclear. V lost 1 base, J lost 5 bases, and 14 bases lay in between. The CDR3 runs to 15 residues. Germline CDR1 and CDR2: SEHNR and FQNEAQ (reference sequence). DNA for the CDR3: TGTGCCAGCAGCTTAGGGCTTGGAATGGGTACTGAAGCTTTCTTT. It is translated as CASSLGLGMGTEAFF.

The chain couples TRBV27 to TRBJ1-2; unclear D gene. This CDR3 contains 15 residues. The ends were cut back, 6 bases at V and 6 bases at J, with 20 bases in the middle. Per germline, CDR1 MNHEY and CDR2 SMNVEV (reference sequence). CDR3 in DNA: TGTGCCAGCAGCCGATCCCCTGAGAATACCAATGGCTACACCTTC. Its protein is CASSRSPENTNGYTF.

This sequence joins TRBV12-5 and TRBJ1-3, with D possibly matching TRBD1 (6 bases). This CDR3 has 11 amino acids. V lost 6 bases, J lost 14 bases, and 14 bases lay in between. Germline V gene lookup returns CDR1 LGHNT and CDR2 FRNRAP. CDR3 amino acids: CASGEGGPVYF. In DNA form, the CDR3 reads TGTGCTAGTGGCGAGGGGGGGCCCGTATATTTT.

The chain carries TRBV19 and TRBJ1-1; D is unresolved. Trimming took 4 bases from V and 10 from J, leaving 16 bases between them. This CDR3 has 13 amino acids. CDR1 and CDR2 from the germline V gene are LNHDA and SQIVND (reference sequence). The CDR3 loop is CASSRFDFSRAFF. The CDR3 DNA is TGTGCCAGTAGTAGATTTGATTTCTCCCGAGCTTTCTTT.

The V and J genes are TRBV7-2 and TRBJ2-2; D unclear. CDR1 SGHTA and CDR2 FQGNSA come from the germline V gene. This CDR3 spans 14 amino acids. The germline V and J ends were trimmed by 1 base and 5 bases, with 8 bases remaining between them. This CDR3 reads CASSLGWETGELFF. CDR3 nucleotide sequence: TGTGCCAGCAGCTTAGGTTGGGAAACCGGGGAGCTGTTTTTT.

In its sample, this clone was seen once. The J gene is TRBJ1-5, the V gene TRBV2; D is uncertain. CDR1 is SNHLY, CDR2 FYNNEI, per germline. This CDR3 spans 13 amino acids. V was pared by 5 bases and J by 4 bases, with 9 bases between. CDR3 protein: CASSSRLNQPQHF. As DNA, the CDR3 is TGTGCCAGCAGTTCCCGGCTAAATCAGCCCCAGCATTTT.

The gene calls are TRBV30 and TRBJ1-6, with a tentative D call TRBD1 (6 bases). Per germline, CDR1 GTSNPN and CDR2 SVGIG (reference sequence). V gave up 5 bases and J gave up 3 bases, with 8 bases separating them. CDR3 length: 13 amino acids. This CDR3 reads CAWRQDYNSPLHF. CDR3 nucleotide sequence: TGTGCCTGGCGACAGGACTATAATTCACCCCTCCACTTT.

The V gene is TRBV27, the J gene TRBJ2-1; TRBD1 might be the D (6 bases). The length of the CDR3 is 16 residues. From germline, CDR1 is MNHEY and CDR2 SMNVEV (reference sequence). V lost 5 bases and J lost 0, with 14 bases in between. The CDR3 DNA is TGTGCCAGCAGTCACGACAGGCGAAGCTCCTACAATGAGCAGTTCTTC. This codes for CASSHDRRSSYNEQFF.

The genes are TRBV24-1 and TRBJ2-2; D possibly corresponds to TRBD1 (8 bases). CDR1 is KGHDR, CDR2 SFDVKD, per germline. The CDR3 contains 16 residues. Trimming cost V 3 bases and J 5 bases, with 15 bases left between them. The CDR3 reads CATSDPGQGGTGELFF. CDR3 sequence (DNA): TGTGCCACCAGTGATCCCGGACAGGGAGGGACCGGGGAGCTGTTTTTT.